This entry lists 17 T cell receptor beta chains sequenced from one sample in a study of blood T cell repertoires in COVID-19. The method was immunoSEQ multiplex PCR; TCRdb's version includes in-frame clones alone and lacks a portion of them. The table records approximately 170,000 clones, roughly 85% of them present only once. The sequenced sample consisted of PBMCs or T cells enriched from blood (not recorded which). Every receptor here comes from a woman aged 18-29 years who had recovered from COVID-19.

The CDR3 is CASSGQDYTEAFF. Here the CDR3 DNA reads TGTGCCAGCAGCGGACAGGACTACACTGAAGCTTTCTTT. V usage is TRBV11-2 and J usage is TRBJ1-1; 7 bases fit TRBD1. V gave up 5 bases and J gave up 3 bases; unmatched junction bases: 3. This CDR3 region has 13 residues. CDR1 and CDR2 (germline): SGHAT, FQNNGV.

The chain employs TRBV27 and TRBJ1-5; possible D gene TRBD1, 5 bases. CDR1 is MNHEY and CDR2 is SMNVEV in the germline V gene (reference sequence). This CDR3 region has 16 residues. V gave up 4 bases and J gave up 3 bases, with 16 bases separating them. CDR3 region: CASSSQRYRTNQPQHF. CDR3 sequence (DNA): TGTGCCAGCAGTTCACAAAGGTACAGGACCAATCAGCCCCAGCATTTT.

The chain recombines TRBV3-1 (or the pseudogene TRBV3-2) with TRBJ1-1, with D maybe TRBD1 (6 bases). V lost 1 base and J lost 4, with 13 bases in between. Germline V lookup: CDR1 LGHDT, CDR2 YNNKEL (reference sequence). The CDR3 sequence is 15 residues long. DNA of the CDR3: TGTGCCAGCAGCCAAGGGCACATAGGGGGCACTGAAGCTTTCTTT. Amino acid sequence: CASSQGHIGGTEAFF.

The chain is built from TRBV5-4 and TRBJ2-6, with 9 bases lining up with TRBD1. The germline V gene has CDR1 SGHNT and CDR2 YYREEE (reference sequence). This CDR3 is 18 amino acids long. V trimming: 1 base; J trimming: 4 bases; junction bases outside the gene matches: 9. The CDR3 here is CASSLLGTGNLGANVLTF. DNA of the CDR3: TGTGCCAGCAGCTTGCTCGGGACAGGGAATCTGGGGGCCAACGTCCTGACTTTC.

This chain links TRBV19 with TRBJ2-7; the D gene is possibly TRBD2 (5 bases). The CDR3 is 14 amino acids. The V gene lost 5 bases and the J gene lost 0 bases, with 11 bases spanning the gap. Germline V gene lookup returns CDR1 LNHDA and CDR2 SQIVND (reference sequence). Written as DNA, the CDR3 is TGTGCCAGTAGTCGGACTCAGAGCTCCTACGAGCAGTACTTC. Its translation: CASSRTQSSYEQYF.

This clone has only a few counts. The genes are TRBV4-1 and TRBJ1-1, with D uncertain. The CDR3 loop spans 15 amino acids. In germline, CDR1 is MGHRA, CDR2 YSYEKL. Trimming stripped 0 bases from V and 1 base from J, with 9 bases between. The CDR3 DNA reads as TGCGCCAGCAGCCAAGAAATCGGGGAGAACACTGAAGCTTTCTTT. It yields the protein CASSQEIGENTEAFF.

The V call is TRBV29-1, the J call TRBJ1-1, with TRBD1 as a possible D gene (6 bases). The V end was cut by 0 bases, the J end by 3 bases, with 14 bases between. Germline CDR1 is SQVTM and CDR2 is ANQGSEA. The CDR3 totals 15 residues. DNA for the CDR3: TGCAGCGTTGAAGAAGGGGGGGGCAGGGACACTGAAGCTTTCTTT. Translation: CSVEEGGGRDTEAFF.

The chain is built from TRBV3-1 (or the pseudogene TRBV3-2) and TRBJ1-4; 9 nucleotides line up with TRBD1. Germline trimming cut 4 bases from V and 8 bases from J; bases unmatched to any gene: 11. The CDR3 is made up of 16 amino acids. CDR1 and CDR2 from the germline V gene are LGHDT and YNNKEL (reference sequence). The CDR3 DNA is TGTGCCAGCAGCCCCGGGACAGGGTCCATCGGGGAAAAACTGTTTTTT. This translates into CASSPGTGSIGEKLFF.

This clone was counted only a few times. The CDR3 loop reads CASSPPTGGTEKLFF. CDR3 DNA: TGTGCCAGCAGTCCCCCGACAGGGGGTACTGAAAAACTGTTTTTT. The V gene is TRBV28, the J gene TRBJ1-4; the match to TRBD1 covers 9 bases. Trimming took 5 bases from V and 7 from J; bases not matched to a gene: 8. CDR1 is MDHEN, CDR2 SYDVKM, per germline. The CDR3 is made up of 15 amino acids.

The chain carries TRBV5-6 and TRBJ2-3; D not certain. This CDR3 comprises 14 residues. V lost 9 bases, J lost 6 bases, and 20 bases lay in between. The germline V gene has CDR1 SGHDT and CDR2 YYEEEE. The CDR3 protein is CATFSSASGDTQYF. As DNA, the CDR3 is TGTGCCACTTTTTCCAGCGCCAGTGGGGATACGCAGTATTTT. Full variable domain (rest looked up from reference TRBV5-6 and TRBJ2-3): DAGVTQSPTHLIKTRGQQVTLRCSPKSGHDTVSWYQQALGQGPQFIFQYYEEEERQRGNFPDRFSGHQFPNYSSELNVNALLLGDSALYLCATFSSASGDTQYFGPGTRLTVL.

This chain links TRBV25-1 with TRBJ1-1, with unresolved D. Trimming pared 4 bases from V and 5 bases from J, leaving 14 bases between. The CDR3 is 14 residues long. Germline CDR1 and CDR2: MGHDK and SYGVNS. CDR3 sequence reads: CASSGSWRETEAFF. Written as DNA, the CDR3 is TGTGCCAGCAGTGGGAGTTGGAGGGAGACTGAAGCTTTCTTT.

The chain couples TRBV5-4 to TRBJ1-6; D ambiguous. Trimming took 1 base from V and 9 from J, leaving 5 bases between them. The germline gives CDR1 SGHNT, CDR2 YYREEE (reference sequence). The CDR3 extends over 12 amino acids. The DNA of the CDR3 is TGTGCCAGCAGCTTGTCCGGTTCACCCCTCCACTTT. Its translation is CASSLSGSPLHF. Filled out from reference TRBV5-4 and TRBJ1-6, the complete variable domain reads ETGVTQSPTHLIKTRGQQVTLRCSSQSGHNTVSWYQQALGQGPQFIFQYYREEENGRGNFPPRFSGLQFPNYSSELNVNALELDDSALYLCASSLSGSPLHFGNGTRLTVT.

In this sample, this clone turned up once. The chain uses TRBV12-3 or TRBV12-4 and TRBJ2-7; D gene uncertain. This CDR3 is built from 13 residues. Trimming shortened V by 1 base and J by 1 base, and 5 bases separated the two germline ends. The CDR3 region is CASSLGLSYEQYF. The CDR3, as DNA: TGTGCCAGCAGTTTAGGGCTTTCCTACGAGCAGTACTTC.

CDR3 protein: CATSDPGQGNQPQHF. The CDR3 nucleotides are TGTGCCACCAGTGACCCCGGACAGGGCAATCAGCCCCAGCATTTT. V gene TRBV24-1 combines with J gene TRBJ1-5, with 7 positions matching TRBD1. J gave up 2 bases and V 4 bases, and 4 bases lay outside the gene matches. The CDR3 totals 15 residues. Germline V CDR1 and CDR2: KGHDR, SFDVKD.

The chain carries TRBV29-1 and TRBJ2-7, with 9 bases fitting TRBD1. The germline V gene has CDR1 SQVTM and CDR2 ANQGSEA. Trimming cost V 5 bases and J 5 bases; bases outside gene matches: 4. The length of the CDR3 is 12 residues. For the CDR3, the DNA is TGCAGCGTTTGGGACAGGGAGAACGAGCAGTACTTC. Its translation: CSVWDRENEQYF.

This clone was seen a single time. The chain recombines TRBV7-2 with TRBJ2-4; D may be TRBD1 (6 bases). V shed 6 bases and J shed 1 base, with 10 bases lying between them. Germline-derived CDR1 and CDR2 are SGHTA and FQGNSA. The CDR3 runs to 14 residues. CDR3 amino acids: CASRPTGAKNIQYF. CDR3 in DNA: TGTGCCAGCAGACCTACAGGGGCCAAAAACATTCAGTACTTC. Full variable domain (remainder filled in from reference TRBV7-2 and TRBJ2-4): GAGVSQSPSNKVTEKGKDVELRCDPISGHTALYWYRQSLGQGLEFLIYFQGNSAPDKSGLPSDRFSAERTGGSVSTLTIQRTQQEDSAVYLCASRPTGAKNIQYFGAGTRLSVL.

As DNA, the CDR3 is TGTGCCAGCAGTTTATTGGTGTCAGGATCCTACGAGCAGTACTTC. This gives the protein CASSLLVSGSYEQYF. The V call is TRBV28, the J call TRBJ2-7; no definite D call. V was shortened by 1 base and J by 1 base, with 11 bases between the two germline ends. CDR1 and CDR2 from the germline V gene are MDHEN and SYDVKM. The length of the CDR3 is 15 residues.